This T cell receptor beta chain is from a study of T-cell memory formation after mild COVID-19. This clonotype was seen a few times. TCRdb re-derived calls from the 5' RACE reads in MiXCR, one entry per CDR3 protein. Of about 200,000 distinct CDR3 sequences in the sample, roughly 10% are singletons; the top ten hold 3% to 4.5%. CDR1 is MDHEN, CDR2 SYDVKM, per germline. The CDR3 length is 15 residues. V lost 3 bases to trimming and J lost 3 bases, with 11 bases between them. The sample taken for sequencing was PBMCs or a T cell subset sorted from them (not recorded which). This sequence originates from a man aged 18 to 35 who had mild COVID-19 (a few samples of this study predate the infection). Cell type and time point are not known. The chain couples TRBV28 to TRBJ2-2; tentative D call: TRBD2 (6 bases). CDR3 protein: CASSFPGEDTGELFF. In DNA, the CDR3 is TGTGCCAGCAGTTTCCCGGGGGAGGACACCGGGGAGCTGTTTTTT.